Shown below are 20 T cell receptor beta chains from a single sample sequenced in a study of post-analysis software for immune sequencing data. Study-wide results and limits: A handful of TRBV segments were significantly more frequent in patients than in controls. TRBV5-6, TRBV5-1 and TRBV20-1 were among these segments.

Carried by the TCR beta cDNA libraries were unique molecular identifiers. MiXCR, applied by TCRdb to the PCR reads, yields one record per CDR3 protein. The top ten clones hold 0.5% to 0.6% of a sample with hundreds of thousands of distinct CDR3 sequences, about 27% of them seen once. These receptors are not linked to any known antigen. Sequences were obtained from blood. These receptors came from a girl under 18 with multiple sclerosis.

This chain uses TRBV25-1 with TRBJ1-2, with 7 bases aligning to TRBD1. The CDR3 is made up of 14 amino acids. With V trimmed by 6 bases and J by 5 bases, 9 bases remained unmatched. Germline V gives CDR1 MGHDK, CDR2 SYGVNS. As DNA, the CDR3 is TGTGCCAGCAGCCCCGGGACAGAATTATATGGCTACACCTTC. The encoded protein is CASSPGTELYGYTF.

This chain links TRBV7-2 with TRBJ2-1; D remains unclear. Per the germline V gene, CDR1 is SGHTA and CDR2 is FQGNSA. Trimming left V 4 bases short and J 6 bases short, with 13 bases between. CDR3 length: 14 amino acids. CDR3 DNA sequence: TGTGCCAGCAGCTACCTCAGAGGAGCCAATGAGCAGTTCTTC. It encodes CASSYLRGANEQFF.

The chain carries TRBV6-5 and TRBJ2-3, with D unclear. CDR1 and CDR2 (germline): MNHEY, SVGAGI. The CDR3 is 14 residues long. V was trimmed by 5 bases and J by 2 bases, leaving 11 bases between them. CDR3 nucleotides: TGTGCCAGCAGTACGGACGACCTCACAGATACGCAGTATTTT. Translated: CASSTDDLTDTQYF.

This chain links TRBV20-1 with TRBJ2-3, with TRBD1 as a possible D gene (6 bases). The CDR3 has 14 amino acids. Germline V gives CDR1 DFQATT, CDR2 SNEGSKA (reference sequence). Trimming cost V 6 bases and J 2 bases, with 15 bases left between them. The DNA of the CDR3 is TGCAGTGCCGAGGACAGCCAAAACACAGATACGCAGTATTTT. This sequence encodes CSAEDSQNTDTQYF.

This clonotype was seen a handful of times. This chain joins TRBV12-5 and TRBJ2-1; possibly TRBD1 for D (5 bases). This CDR3 has 15 amino acids. The germline V gene has CDR1 LGHNT and CDR2 FRNRAP. Trimming shortened V by 5 bases and J by 1 base, and 12 bases separated the two germline ends. In DNA, the CDR3 is TGTGCTAGTGGTGTCCAGGGTTGGTCCTACAATGAGCAGTTCTTC. Protein: CASGVQGWSYNEQFF.

The chain recombines TRBV7-2 with TRBJ2-5; perhaps TRBD2 as D (6 bases). V gave up 4 bases and J gave up 2 bases, with 17 bases separating them. The CDR3 spans 16 residues. The V gene's germline CDR1 is SGHTA and CDR2 FQGNSA. CDR3 sequence (DNA): TGTGCCAGCAGCTACGGGATTAGCGGCTCGCAAGAGACCCAGTACTTC. It is translated as CASSYGISGSQETQYF.

A word on this clonotype: The junction shows a germline mismatch at one end, possibly a read error. This chain joins TRBV4-2 and TRBJ2-1, with 11 positions matching TRBD2. From germline, CDR1 is LGHNA and CDR2 YNFKEQ. The CDR3 sequence is 17 residues long. CDR3 sequence: CPSSQEGRGLADNEQFF. CDR3 in DNA: TGTCCCAGCAGCCAAGAGGGTCGGGGACTAGCGGACAATGAGCAGTTCTTC.

This clonotype was picked up a small number of times. The chain couples TRBV11-2 to TRBJ2-3, with 7 positions matching TRBD2. Trimming at V came to 7 bases and at J to 4 bases, leaving 11 bases not matched to a gene. The germline V gene encodes CDR1 SGHAT and CDR2 FQNNGV. There are 15 residues in the CDR3. The CDR3 DNA sequence: TGTGCCAGCATCCAAATGGGAGGGTTTGCAGATACGCAGTATTTT. Its translation: CASIQMGGFADTQYF.

V and J are TRBV15 and TRBJ2-3; 8 bases are a match to TRBD2. The ends lost 5 bases at V and 5 bases at J; junction bases unmatched: 9. CDR1 is LNHNV and CDR2 is YYDKDF in the germline V gene (reference sequence). The CDR3 covers 15 residues. This chain's CDR3 is CATSPGGLAQDTQYF. CDR3 in DNA: TGTGCCACCAGCCCGGGGGGGCTTGCCCAAGATACGCAGTATTTT. Looking up the rest from reference TRBV15 and TRBJ2-3 gives the full variable domain: DAMVIQNPRYQVTQFGKPVTLSCSQTLNHNVMYWYQQKSSQAPKLLFHYYDKDFNNEADTPDNFQSRRPNTSFCFLDIRSPGLGDTAMYLCATSPGGLAQDTQYFGPGTRLTVL.

J is TRBJ2-4 and V is TRBV7-9; tentative D call: TRBD2 (6 bases). The ends were cut back, 5 bases at V and 3 bases at J, with 29 bases in the middle. The CDR3 runs 20 residues. The germline V gene encodes CDR1 SEHNR and CDR2 FQNEAQ (reference sequence). The chain's CDR3 is CASSVPPWTNGDLRKNIQYF. The CDR3 nucleotides are TGTGCCAGCAGCGTCCCCCCATGGACTAACGGGGACCTCCGCAAAAACATTCAGTACTTC.

This clonotype showed up just a few times. The DNA is left out, because the CDR3 cannot be placed on it with certainty; the CDR3 is given as TCRdb lists it. J is TRBJ2-1 and V is TRBV29-1. CDR1 is SQVTM and CDR2 is ANQGSEA in the germline V gene. The CDR3 is 14 residues long, counting both termini. CDR3 amino acids: CSVVGAGAYNERFF.

V and J are TRBV7-8 and TRBJ2-3; tentatively, D is TRBD1 or TRBD2 (5 bases each). Trimming took off 4 bases at V and 0 bases at J, with 14 bases between the two ends. Germline V CDR1 and CDR2: SGHVS, FQNEAQ. The length of the CDR3 is 16 residues. The CDR3 loop is CASSSTGRTSTDTQYF. The CDR3 DNA follows: TGTGCCAGCAGCTCCACGGGGCGGACTAGCACAGATACGCAGTATTTT. The variable domain in full, completed from reference TRBV7-8 and TRBJ2-3, reads GAGVSQSPRYKVAKRGQDVALRCDPISGHVSLFWYQQALGQGPEFLTYFQNEAQLDKSGLPSDRFFAERPEGSVSTLKIQRTQQEDSAVYLCASSSTGRTSTDTQYFGPGTRLTVL.

This clonotype showed up just a few times. The V call is TRBV7-3, the J call TRBJ2-7; 7 bases agree with TRBD1. CDR3 size: 16 residues. After removal of 5 bases from V and 1 base from J, the junction contained 11 bases not matched to a gene. Germline V gene data show CDR1 as SGHTA and CDR2 as FQGTGA. The CDR3 DNA reads TGTGCCAGCAGCCTAAAGCCGGGACAGAGATCCTACGAGCAGTACTTC. Protein product: CASSLKPGQRSYEQYF.

In its sample, this clonotype was seen many times. This chain joins TRBV20-1 and TRBJ2-5; no clear D. Germline V lookup: CDR1 DFQATT, CDR2 SNEGSKA (reference sequence). V lost 3 bases and J lost 0, with 8 bases in between. This CDR3 contains 13 residues. CDR3 in DNA: TGCAGTGCTAGGCAGGCGTACCAAGAGACCCAGTACTTC. Its translation: CSARQAYQETQYF.

The chain uses TRBV7-9 and TRBJ2-7; the D gene is possibly TRBD1 (6 bases). Per germline, CDR1 SEHNR and CDR2 FQNEAQ (reference sequence). This CDR3 contains 17 residues. V lost 1 base to trimming and J lost 0 bases, with 16 bases between them. CDR3 amino acids: CASSLVLGQGTSYEQYF. The CDR3, as DNA: TGTGCCAGCAGCTTAGTATTGGGGCAGGGGACCTCCTACGAGCAGTACTTC.

The chain joins TRBV5-1 to TRBJ2-5; D call uncertain. The J call is uncertain, as TRBJ2-7 better fits the DNA end. This CDR3 has 14 amino acids. From germline, CDR1 is SGHRS and CDR2 YFSETQ. CDR3 loop: CASSLVSGSFEQYF. The DNA of the CDR3 is TGCGCCAGCAGCTTGGTGTCGGGCAGTTTCGAGCAGTACTTC.

The genes are TRBV29-1 and TRBJ2-7, with 8 bases matching TRBD2. V was pared by 5 bases and J by 7 bases, with 16 bases of the junction left unmatched. Germline lookup yields CDR1 SQVTM and CDR2 ANQGSEA. The CDR3 runs 15 residues. In DNA, the CDR3 is TGCAGCGTTTCGGTGGCATTAGCGGGATGCTATGAGCAGTACTTC. Translated: CSVSVALAGCYEQYF.

The V gene is TRBV6-5, the J gene TRBJ2-1; a weak D match, TRBD1 (5 bases). The CDR3 totals 15 residues. Germline CDR1 is MNHEY and CDR2 is SVGAGI. V shed 8 bases and J shed 4 bases, with 18 bases lying between them. The CDR3 here is CASPQLPGRYNEQFF. The DNA for the CDR3 is TGTGCCAGCCCCCAGTTACCAGGGCGTTACAATGAGCAGTTCTTC.

The chain carries TRBV7-9 and TRBJ1-1; D is unclear. The CDR3 is 14 residues long. V was cut by 8 bases and J by 2 bases, with 15 bases left in between. The V gene's germline CDR1 is SEHNR and CDR2 FQNEAQ (reference sequence). CDR3 in amino acids: CASDLVADNTEAFF. In nucleotides, the CDR3 is TGTGCCAGCGACCTCGTGGCAGACAACACTGAAGCTTTCTTT.

The V and J genes are TRBV10-3 and TRBJ2-3, with 14 positions matching TRBD2. Trimming at V came to 6 bases and at J to 6 bases, leaving 5 bases not matched to a gene. The germline V gene has CDR1 ENHRY and CDR2 SYGVKD. CDR3 length: 15 amino acids. The CDR3 loop is CAIRWTSGGLDTQYF. The CDR3 coding sequence is TGTGCCATCAGGTGGACTAGCGGGGGGCTGGATACGCAGTATTTT.